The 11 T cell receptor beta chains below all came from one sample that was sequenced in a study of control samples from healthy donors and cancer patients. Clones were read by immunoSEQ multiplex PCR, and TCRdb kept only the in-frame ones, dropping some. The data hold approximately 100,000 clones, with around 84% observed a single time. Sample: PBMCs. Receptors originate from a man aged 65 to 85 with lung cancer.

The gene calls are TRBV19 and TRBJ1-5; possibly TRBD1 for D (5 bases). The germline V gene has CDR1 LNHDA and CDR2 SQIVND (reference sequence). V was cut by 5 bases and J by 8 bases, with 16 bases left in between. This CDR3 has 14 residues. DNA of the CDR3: TGTGCCAGTAGTTCTAATATCCCGGGGGAGCCCCAGCATTTT. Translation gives CASSSNIPGEPQHF.

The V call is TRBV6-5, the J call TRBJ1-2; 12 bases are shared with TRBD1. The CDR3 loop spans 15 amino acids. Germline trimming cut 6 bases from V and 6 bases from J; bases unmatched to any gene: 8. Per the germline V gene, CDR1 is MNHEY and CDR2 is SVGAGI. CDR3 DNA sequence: TGTGCCAGCAGGACGGAGGGGACAGGGGGCGATGGCTACACCTTC. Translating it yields CASRTEGTGGDGYTF.

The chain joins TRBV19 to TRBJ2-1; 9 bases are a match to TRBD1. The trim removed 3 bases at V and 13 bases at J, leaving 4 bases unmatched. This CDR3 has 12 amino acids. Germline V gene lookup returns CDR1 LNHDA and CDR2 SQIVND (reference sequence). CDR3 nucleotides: TGTGCCAGTAGTATCGGGACAGGGCTCCAGTTCTTC. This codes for CASSIGTGLQFF.

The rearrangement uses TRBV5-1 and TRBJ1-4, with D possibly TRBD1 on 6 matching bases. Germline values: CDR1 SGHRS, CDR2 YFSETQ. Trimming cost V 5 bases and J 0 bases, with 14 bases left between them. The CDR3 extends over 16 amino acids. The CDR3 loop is CASRDPGEATNEKLFF. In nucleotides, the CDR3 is TGCGCCAGCAGGGACCCAGGGGAGGCAACTAATGAAAAACTGTTTTTT.

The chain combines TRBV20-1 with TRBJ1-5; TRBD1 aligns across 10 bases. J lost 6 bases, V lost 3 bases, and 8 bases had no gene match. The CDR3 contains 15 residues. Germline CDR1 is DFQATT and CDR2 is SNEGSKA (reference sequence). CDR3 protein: CSASSGQGYLQPQHF. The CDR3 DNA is TGCAGTGCTAGTTCGGGACAGGGGTATCTTCAGCCCCAGCATTTT.

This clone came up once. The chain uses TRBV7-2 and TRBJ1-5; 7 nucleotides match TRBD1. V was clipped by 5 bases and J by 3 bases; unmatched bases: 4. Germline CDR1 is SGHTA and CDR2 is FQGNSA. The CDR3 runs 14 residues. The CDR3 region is CASSRDRANQPQHF. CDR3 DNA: TGTGCCAGCAGCCGTGACAGGGCCAATCAGCCCCAGCATTTT.

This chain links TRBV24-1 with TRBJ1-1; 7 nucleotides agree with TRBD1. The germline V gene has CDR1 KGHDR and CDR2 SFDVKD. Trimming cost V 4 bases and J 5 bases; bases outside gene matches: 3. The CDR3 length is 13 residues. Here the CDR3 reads CATSDDRATEAFF. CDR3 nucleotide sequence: TGTGCCACCAGTGACGACAGGGCGACTGAAGCTTTCTTT.

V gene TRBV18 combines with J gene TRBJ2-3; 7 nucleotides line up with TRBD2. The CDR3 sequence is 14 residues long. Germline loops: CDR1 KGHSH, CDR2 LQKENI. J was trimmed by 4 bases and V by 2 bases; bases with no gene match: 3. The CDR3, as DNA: TGTGCCAGCTCACCATGGGAGGGATCAGATACGCAGTATTTT. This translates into CASSPWEGSDTQYF.

Here the CDR3 reads CASSPPSGSGGRIYEQYF. The CDR3 region has the DNA TGTGCCAGCTCACCACCTTCGGGCTCCGGGGGAAGAATTTACGAGCAGTACTTC. This chain connects TRBV18 to TRBJ2-7; a possible D gene is TRBD2 (6 bases). The CDR3 runs to 18 residues. Per the germline V gene, CDR1 is KGHSH and CDR2 is LQKENI. Trimming took off 0 bases at V and 4 bases at J, with 22 bases between the two ends.

Here the CDR3 reads CASRQPVRADTQYF. The CDR3 DNA sequence: TGTGCCAGCAGGCAGCCCGTTCGGGCAGATACGCAGTATTTT. The V gene is TRBV7-2, the J gene TRBJ2-3; D unclear. Trimming removed 6 bases at V and 4 bases at J, with 14 bases between. CDR3 length: 14 residues. Germline V lookup: CDR1 SGHTA, CDR2 FQGNSA.

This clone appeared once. CDR3 residues: CASSIDRVTYEQYF. CDR3 DNA sequence: TGTGCCAGTAGTATAGATCGCGTTACCTACGAGCAGTACTTC. This chain joins TRBV19 and TRBJ2-7; D is ambiguous. Germline V CDR1 and CDR2: LNHDA, SQIVND (reference sequence). Trimming took off 0 bases at V and 2 bases at J, with 8 bases between the two ends. There are 14 residues in the CDR3.